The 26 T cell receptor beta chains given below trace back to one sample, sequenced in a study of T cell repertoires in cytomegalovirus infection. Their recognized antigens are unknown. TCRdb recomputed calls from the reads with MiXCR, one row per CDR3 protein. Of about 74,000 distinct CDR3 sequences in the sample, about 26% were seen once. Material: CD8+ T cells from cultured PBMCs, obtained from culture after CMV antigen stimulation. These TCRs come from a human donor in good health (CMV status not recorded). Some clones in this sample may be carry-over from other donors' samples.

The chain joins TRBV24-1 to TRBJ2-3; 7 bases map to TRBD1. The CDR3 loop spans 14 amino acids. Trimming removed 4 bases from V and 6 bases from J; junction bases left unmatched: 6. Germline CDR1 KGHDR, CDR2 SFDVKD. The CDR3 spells CATSDRQGSDTQYF. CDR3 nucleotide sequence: TGTGCCACCAGTGACCGACAGGGTTCCGATACGCAGTATTTT.

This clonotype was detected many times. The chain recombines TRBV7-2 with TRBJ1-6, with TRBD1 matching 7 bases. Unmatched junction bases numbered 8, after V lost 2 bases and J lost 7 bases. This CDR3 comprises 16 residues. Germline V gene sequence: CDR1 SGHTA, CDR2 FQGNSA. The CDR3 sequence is CASSLNTGRGNSPLHF. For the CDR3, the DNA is TGTGCCAGCAGCTTAAACACGGGCAGGGGGAATTCACCCCTCCACTTT. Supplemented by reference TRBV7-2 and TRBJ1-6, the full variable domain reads GAGVSQSPSNKVTEKGKDVELRCDPISGHTALYWYRQSLGQGLEFLIYFQGNSAPDKSGLPSDRFSAERTGGSVSTLTIQRTQQEDSAVYLCASSLNTGRGNSPLHFGNGTRLTVT.

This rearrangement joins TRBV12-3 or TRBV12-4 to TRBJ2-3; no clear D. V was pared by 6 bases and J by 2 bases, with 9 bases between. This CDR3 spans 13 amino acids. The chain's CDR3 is CASSLQITDTQYF. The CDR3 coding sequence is TGTGCCAGCAGCCTTCAAATCACAGATACGCAGTATTTT.

The chain's CDR3 is CASSLRTSGVNEQFF. The CDR3 nucleotides are TGTGCCAGCAGTTTAAGGACTAGCGGGGTAAATGAGCAGTTCTTC. The chain carries TRBV28 and TRBJ2-1, with 12 bases that match TRBD2. The length of the CDR3 is 15 residues. Germline loops: CDR1 MDHEN, CDR2 SYDVKM. The V and J ends lost 2 bases and 7 bases, in that order; junction bases with no gene match: 3.

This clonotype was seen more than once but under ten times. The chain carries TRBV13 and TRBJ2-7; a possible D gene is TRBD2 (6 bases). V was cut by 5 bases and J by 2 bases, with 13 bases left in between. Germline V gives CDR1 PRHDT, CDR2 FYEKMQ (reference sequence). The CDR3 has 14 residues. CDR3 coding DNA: TGTGCCAGCAGCCCTTCGGGGAGGCCCTACGAGCAGTACTTC. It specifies CASSPSGRPYEQYF.

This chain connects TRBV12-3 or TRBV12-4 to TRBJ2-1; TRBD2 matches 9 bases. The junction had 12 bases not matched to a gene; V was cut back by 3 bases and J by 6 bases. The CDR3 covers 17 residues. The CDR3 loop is CASSFRQAGGPGNEQFF. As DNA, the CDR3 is TGTGCCAGCAGTTTTCGGCAGGCGGGGGGGCCGGGCAATGAGCAGTTCTTC.

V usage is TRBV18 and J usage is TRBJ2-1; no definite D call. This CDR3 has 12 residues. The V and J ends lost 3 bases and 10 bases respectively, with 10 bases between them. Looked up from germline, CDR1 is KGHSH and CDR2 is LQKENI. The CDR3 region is CASSPSRSEQFF. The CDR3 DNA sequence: TGTGCCAGCTCACCCTCCCGCAGCGAGCAGTTCTTC.

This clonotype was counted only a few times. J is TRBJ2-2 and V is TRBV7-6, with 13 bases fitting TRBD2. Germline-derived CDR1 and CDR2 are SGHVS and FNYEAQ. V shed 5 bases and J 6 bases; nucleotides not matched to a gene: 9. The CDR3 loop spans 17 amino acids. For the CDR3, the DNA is TGTGCCAGCAGCCCACGACTAGCGGGAGGTGCCGCCGGGGAGCTGTTTTTT. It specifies CASSPRLAGGAAGELFF.

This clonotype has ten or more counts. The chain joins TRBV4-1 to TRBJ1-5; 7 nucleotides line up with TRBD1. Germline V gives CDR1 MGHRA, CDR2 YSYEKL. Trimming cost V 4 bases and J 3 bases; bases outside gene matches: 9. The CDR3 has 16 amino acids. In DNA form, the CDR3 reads TGCGCCAGCAGCCCAGGGGGGGGGGGATACAATCAGCCCCAGCATTTT. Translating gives CASSPGGGGYNQPQHF.

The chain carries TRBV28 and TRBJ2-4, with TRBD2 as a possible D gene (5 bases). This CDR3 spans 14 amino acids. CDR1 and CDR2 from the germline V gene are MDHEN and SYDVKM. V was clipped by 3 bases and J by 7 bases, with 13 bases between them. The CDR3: CASSFGEEENIQYF. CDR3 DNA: TGTGCCAGCAGTTTCGGGGAAGAGGAGAACATTCAGTACTTC.

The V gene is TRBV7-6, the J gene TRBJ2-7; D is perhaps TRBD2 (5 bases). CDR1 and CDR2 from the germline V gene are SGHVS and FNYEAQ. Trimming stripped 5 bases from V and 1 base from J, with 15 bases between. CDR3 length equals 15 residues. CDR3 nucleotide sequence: TGTGCCAGCAGCCCACGGGGAGCTTCTTCCTACGAGCAGTACTTC. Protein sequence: CASSPRGASSYEQYF.

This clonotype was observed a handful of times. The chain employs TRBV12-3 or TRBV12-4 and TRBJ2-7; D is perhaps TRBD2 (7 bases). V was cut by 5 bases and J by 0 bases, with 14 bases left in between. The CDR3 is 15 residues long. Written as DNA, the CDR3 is TGTGCCAGCAGTGAGCTGGGGGGGCTCTCCTACGAGCAGTACTTC. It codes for CASSELGGLSYEQYF.

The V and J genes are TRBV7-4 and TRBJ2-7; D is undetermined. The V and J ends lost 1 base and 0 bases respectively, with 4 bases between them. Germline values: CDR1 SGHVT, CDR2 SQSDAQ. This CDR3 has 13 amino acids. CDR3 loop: CASSLGFSYEQYF. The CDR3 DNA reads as TGTGCCAGCAGCTTAGGGTTCTCCTACGAGCAGTACTTC.

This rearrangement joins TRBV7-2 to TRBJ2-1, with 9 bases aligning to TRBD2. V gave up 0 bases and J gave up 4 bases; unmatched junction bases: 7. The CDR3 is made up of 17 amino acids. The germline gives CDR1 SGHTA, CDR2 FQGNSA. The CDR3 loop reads CASSLAMVLAGYNEQFF. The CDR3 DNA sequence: TGTGCCAGCAGCTTAGCGATGGTGCTAGCGGGATACAATGAGCAGTTCTTC.

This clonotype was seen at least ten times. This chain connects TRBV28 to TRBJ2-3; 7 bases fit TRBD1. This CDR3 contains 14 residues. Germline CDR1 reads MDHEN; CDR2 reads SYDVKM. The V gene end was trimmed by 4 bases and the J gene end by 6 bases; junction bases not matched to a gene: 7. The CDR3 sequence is CASSSPTGVDTQYF. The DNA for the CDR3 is TGTGCCAGCAGTTCGCCCACAGGGGTTGATACGCAGTATTTT.

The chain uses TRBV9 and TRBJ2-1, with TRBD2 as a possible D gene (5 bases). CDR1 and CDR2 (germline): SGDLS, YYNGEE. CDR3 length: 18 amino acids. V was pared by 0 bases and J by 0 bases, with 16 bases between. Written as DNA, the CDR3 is TGTGCCAGCAGCGTAGGAGGCCCCCTGGGGAGCTCCTACAATGAGCAGTTCTTC. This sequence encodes CASSVGGPLGSSYNEQFF.

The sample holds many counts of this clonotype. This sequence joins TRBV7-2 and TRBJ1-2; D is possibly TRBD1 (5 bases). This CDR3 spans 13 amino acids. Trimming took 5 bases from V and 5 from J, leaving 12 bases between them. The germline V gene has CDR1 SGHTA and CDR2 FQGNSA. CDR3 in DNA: TGTGCCAGCAGCCCATTGGGGGGTTATGGCTACACCTTC. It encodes CASSPLGGYGYTF.

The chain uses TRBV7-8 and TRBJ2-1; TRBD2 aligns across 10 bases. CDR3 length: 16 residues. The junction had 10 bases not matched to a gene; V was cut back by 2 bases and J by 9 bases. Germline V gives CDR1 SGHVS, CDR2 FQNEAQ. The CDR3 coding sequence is TGTGCCAGCAGCTTACCGTTCAGCGGGAGGGCCCGTGAGCAGTTCTTC. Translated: CASSLPFSGRAREQFF. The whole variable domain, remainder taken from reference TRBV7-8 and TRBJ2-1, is GAGVSQSPRYKVAKRGQDVALRCDPISGHVSLFWYQQALGQGPEFLTYFQNEAQLDKSGLPSDRFFAERPEGSVSTLKIQRTQQEDSAVYLCASSLPFSGRAREQFFGPGTRLTVL.

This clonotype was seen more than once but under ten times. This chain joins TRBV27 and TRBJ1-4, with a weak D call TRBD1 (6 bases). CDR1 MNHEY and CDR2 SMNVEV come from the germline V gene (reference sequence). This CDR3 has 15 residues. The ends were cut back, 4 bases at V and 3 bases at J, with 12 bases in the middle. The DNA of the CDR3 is TGTGCCAGCAGTTCCCTCGGGGGCGCTAATGAAAAACTGTTTTTT. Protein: CASSSLGGANEKLFF.

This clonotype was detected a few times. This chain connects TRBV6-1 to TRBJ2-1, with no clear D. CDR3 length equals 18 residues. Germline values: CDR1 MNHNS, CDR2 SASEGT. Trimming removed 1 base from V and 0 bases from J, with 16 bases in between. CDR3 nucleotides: TGTGCCAGCAGTGAAGAAGGATGGGTACCGAGCTCCTACAATGAGCAGTTCTTC. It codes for CASSEEGWVPSSYNEQFF.

This CDR3 is CASSQITPPRGLSELFF. CDR3 DNA: TGCGCCAGCAGCCAAATTACCCCCCCCAGGGGCTTATCAGAGCTGTTTTTT. This chain links TRBV4-1 with TRBJ2-2, with a tentative D call TRBD1 (6 bases). Trimming shortened V by 2 bases and J by 11 bases, and 24 bases separated the two germline ends. CDR1 is MGHRA, CDR2 YSYEKL, per germline. This CDR3 region has 17 residues.

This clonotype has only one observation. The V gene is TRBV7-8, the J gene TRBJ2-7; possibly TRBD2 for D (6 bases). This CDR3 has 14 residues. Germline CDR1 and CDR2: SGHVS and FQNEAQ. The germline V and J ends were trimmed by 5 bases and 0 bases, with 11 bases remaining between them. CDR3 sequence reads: CASSASASSYEQYF. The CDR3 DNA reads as TGTGCCAGCAGCGCTAGCGCAAGCTCCTACGAGCAGTACTTC.

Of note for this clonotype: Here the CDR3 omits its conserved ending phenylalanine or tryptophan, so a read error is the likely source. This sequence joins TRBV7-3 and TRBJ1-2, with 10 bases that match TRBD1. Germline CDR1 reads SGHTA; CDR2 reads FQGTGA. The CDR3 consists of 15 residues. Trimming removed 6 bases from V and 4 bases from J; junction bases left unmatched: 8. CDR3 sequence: CASRGTGVIGYGYTY. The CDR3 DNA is TGTGCCAGCAGAGGGACAGGGGTCATTGGCTATGGCTACACCTAC.

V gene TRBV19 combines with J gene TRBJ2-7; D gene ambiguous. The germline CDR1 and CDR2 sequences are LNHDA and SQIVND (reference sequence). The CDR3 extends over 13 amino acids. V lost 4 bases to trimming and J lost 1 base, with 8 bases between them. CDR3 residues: CASSKWVSYEQYF. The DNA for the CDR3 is TGTGCCAGTAGTAAGTGGGTATCCTACGAGCAGTACTTC.

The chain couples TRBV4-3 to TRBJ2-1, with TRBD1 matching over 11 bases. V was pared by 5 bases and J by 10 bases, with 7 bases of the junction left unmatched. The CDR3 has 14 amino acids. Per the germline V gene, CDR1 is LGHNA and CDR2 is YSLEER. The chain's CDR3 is CASSSGTGGGEQFF. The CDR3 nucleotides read TGCGCCAGCAGCTCCGGGACAGGGGGGGGGGAGCAGTTCTTC.

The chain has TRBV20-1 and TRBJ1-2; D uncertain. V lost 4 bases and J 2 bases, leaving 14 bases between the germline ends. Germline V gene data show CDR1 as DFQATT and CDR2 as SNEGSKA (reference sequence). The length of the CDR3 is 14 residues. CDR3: CSATHSRPNYGYTF. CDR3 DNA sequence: TGCAGTGCTACCCATTCTAGACCGAACTATGGCTACACCTTC.